This T cell receptor beta chain was sequenced during a study of T cell responses to AZD1222 COVID-19 vaccine. Study as a whole: Combined were second doses at about 4 or about 12 weeks.

Sequenced by immunoSEQ multiplex PCR; TCRdb stores in-frame clones only, minus some. This sample yields more than 75,000 clones, of which around 89% are seen a single time; approximately 1.5% belongs to the top ten. The sample in question was peripheral blood, obtained on day 0 of AZD1222 vaccination. This receptor was obtained from an adult in good health.

The CDR3 here is CASSQGQGTEQFF. In DNA form, the CDR3 reads TGTGCCAGCAGCCAAGGACAGGGGACTGAGCAGTTCTTC. The chain uses TRBV4-2 and TRBJ2-1; 8 nucleotides agree with TRBD1. After removal of 1 base from V and 9 bases from J, the junction contained 2 bases not matched to a gene. Per germline, CDR1 LGHNA and CDR2 YNFKEQ. The CDR3 is made up of 13 amino acids.